The 4 T cell receptor beta chains in this list originate from one sample, sequenced in a study of Ad26.COV2.S vaccination and SARS-CoV-2 variants. This sample's treatment: some 20 received Ad26.COV2.S at low or high dose, single or two shots; roughly five received placebo; per-sample allocation not given. Samples analyzed were those drawn on day 63 after the first vaccine or placebo injection. Libraries were prepared by immunoSEQ multiplex PCR; TCRdb keeps only in-frame clonotypes and omits some of them. The table records about 440,000 clones, less than 95% of them present only once. The specimen comprised peripheral blood, sampled in a trial of Ad26.COV2.S vaccine versus placebo. All receptors derive from a person aged 18 to 59 who received the Ad26.COV2.S COVID-19 vaccine or a placebo.

Of note for this clone: Compared with germline, one end of the junction differs, possibly owing to a read error. The chain uses TRBV7-7 and TRBJ2-1, with 9 bases aligning to TRBD2. This CDR3 comprises 15 residues. Looked up from germline, CDR1 is SSHAT and CDR2 is FNYEAQ (reference sequence). The CDR3 DNA is TGTGCTAGCAGCGCGGGTAGCGGGAGAGAGACTGAGCAGTTCTTC. This codes for CASSAGSGRETEQFF.

This clone showed up just a few times. The chain recombines TRBV3-1 (or the pseudogene TRBV3-2) with TRBJ2-2; a possible D gene is TRBD1 (7 bases). The CDR3 is 14 amino acids. The germline CDR1 and CDR2 sequences are LGHDT and YNNKEL (reference sequence). V was cut by 3 bases and J by 5 bases, with 10 bases left in between. DNA for the CDR3: TGTGCCAGCAGCCAGACAGGGAGGACCGGGGAGCTGTTTTTT. It specifies CASSQTGRTGELFF.

This sequence joins TRBV28 and TRBJ2-2, with 8 positions matching TRBD2. This CDR3 has 15 amino acids. J was trimmed by 3 bases and V by 6 bases; bases with no gene match: 6. The V gene's germline CDR1 is MDHEN and CDR2 SYDVKM. In nucleotides, the CDR3 is TGTGCCAGCAGCCCCGGGACTAGGGACACCGGGGAGCTGTTTTTT. It is translated as CASSPGTRDTGELFF.

This clone was counted a single time. The chain is built from TRBV13 and TRBJ2-3; a possible D gene is TRBD2 (5 bases). The germline V and J ends were trimmed by 3 bases and 1 base, with 20 bases remaining between them. Looked up from germline, CDR1 is PRHDT and CDR2 is FYEKMQ (reference sequence). This CDR3 spans 18 amino acids. The CDR3 DNA is TGTGCCAGCAGCTTTGTCGCCGGAGGAGGATCGGGCACAGATACGCAGTATTTT. Protein: CASSFVAGGGSGTDTQYF.